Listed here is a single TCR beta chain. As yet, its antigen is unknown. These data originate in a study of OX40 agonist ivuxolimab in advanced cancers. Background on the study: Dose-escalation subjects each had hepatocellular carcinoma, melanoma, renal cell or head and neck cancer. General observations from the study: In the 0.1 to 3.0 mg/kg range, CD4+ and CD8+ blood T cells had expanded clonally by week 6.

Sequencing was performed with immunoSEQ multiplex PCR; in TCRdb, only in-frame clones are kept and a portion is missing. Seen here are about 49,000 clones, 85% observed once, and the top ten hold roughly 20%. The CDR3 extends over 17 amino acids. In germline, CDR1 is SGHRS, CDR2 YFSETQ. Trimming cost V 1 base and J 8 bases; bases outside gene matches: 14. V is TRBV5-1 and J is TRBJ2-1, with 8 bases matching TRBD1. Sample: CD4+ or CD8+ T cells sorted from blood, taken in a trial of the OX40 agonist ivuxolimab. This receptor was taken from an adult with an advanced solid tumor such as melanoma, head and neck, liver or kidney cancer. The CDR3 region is CASSLSRIGTGGYEQFF. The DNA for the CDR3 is TGCGCCAGCAGCTTGAGTAGGATCGGAACAGGGGGTTATGAGCAGTTCTTC.